The 15 T cell receptor beta chains given below trace back to one sample, sequenced in a study of cytomegalovirus exposure and HLA in healthy donors. Primers for the PCR totalled 60 Vbeta and 13 Jbeta. The data were produced by immunoSEQ multiplex PCR, yet TCRdb's version contains in-frame clones alone and is incomplete. This sample has approximately 100,000 clones, with about three quarters found just once. Sequencing was done on a sample of PBMCs. These receptors were obtained from a man between 60 and 75 years old in good health and CMV-seropositive.

V is TRBV6-5 and J is TRBJ2-7; D may be TRBD1 (6 bases). Trimming removed 0 bases from V and 5 bases from J, with 14 bases in between. This CDR3 spans 15 amino acids. The germline CDR1 and CDR2 sequences are MNHEY and SVGAGI. CDR3 sequence: CASSYSWQGLNEQYF. CDR3 coding DNA: TGTGCCAGCAGTTACTCTTGGCAGGGGCTCAACGAGCAGTACTTC.

CDR3: CAWSKRGGTDTQYF. The CDR3 DNA reads TGTGCCTGGAGTAAACGGGGGGGCACAGATACGCAGTATTTT. The V and J genes are TRBV30 and TRBJ2-3, with TRBD2 matching 7 bases. This CDR3 contains 14 residues. In germline, CDR1 is GTSNPN, CDR2 SVGIG (reference sequence). The J segment lost 1 base and the V segment lost 2 bases, leaving 3 bases of the junction unmatched.

This rearrangement joins TRBV7-9 to TRBJ2-7, with 7 positions matching TRBD1. Trimming at V came to 5 bases and at J to 1 base, leaving 11 bases not matched to a gene. The V gene's germline CDR1 is SEHNR and CDR2 FQNEAQ (reference sequence). CDR3 size: 16 residues. CDR3 nucleotide sequence: TGTGCCAGCAGCCCGATAGACAGGGTGTTGTCCTACGAGCAGTACTTC. Translation gives CASSPIDRVLSYEQYF.

This chain connects TRBV21-1 to TRBJ2-7; TRBD2 is taken as the D call from the table, unchecked against the DNA. TRBV21-1 is shown as a pseudogene. The CDR3 length is 20 residues. The CDR3, as DNA: TGTGCCAGCAGCAAAAAAGGTCCTCGTCTAGCGGGGGCCTCTGACTACGAGCAGTACTTC. Encoded protein: CASSKKGPRLAGASDYEQYF.

With respect to this clone: The germline gene is not matched at one end of the junction; a read error may be the cause. The rearrangement links TRBV18 to TRBJ2-1, with D perhaps TRBD2 (5 bases). This CDR3 comprises 14 residues. Germline values: CDR1 KGHSH, CDR2 LQKENI. The CDR3 is CASSPPDSNNEQFF. CDR3 DNA sequence: TGTGCCAGCTCACCCCCGGACTCCAACAATGAGCAGTTCTTC.

V is TRBV5-4 and J is TRBJ2-3; 12 bases are a match to TRBD2. CDR1 is SGHNT and CDR2 is YYREEE in the germline V gene (reference sequence). The V gene end was trimmed by 0 bases and the J gene end by 2 bases; junction bases not matched to a gene: 4. The CDR3 is 17 amino acids. DNA of the CDR3: TGTGCCAGCAGCTTGGGACTAGCGGGGGCGCCCACAGATACGCAGTATTTT. It yields the protein CASSLGLAGAPTDTQYF.

The V and J genes are TRBV11-2 and TRBJ2-3; TRBD2 aligns across 12 bases. Germline CDR1 and CDR2: SGHAT and FQNNGV. The ends lost 4 bases at V and 6 bases at J; junction bases unmatched: 5. The CDR3 has 15 residues. The DNA for the CDR3 is TGTGCCAGCAGCTCTAGCGGGGGGGCCAGTGATACGCAGTATTTT. The encoded protein is CASSSSGGASDTQYF. Complete variable domain (other parts from reference TRBV11-2 and TRBJ2-3): EAGVAQSPRYKIIEKRQSVAFWCNPISGHATLYWYQQILGQGPKLLIQFQNNGVVDDSQLPKDRFSAERLKGVDSTLKIQPAKLEDSAVYLCASSSSGGASDTQYFGPGTRLTVL.

This chain connects TRBV28 to TRBJ1-1; TRBD1 might be the D (5 bases). The CDR3 spans 14 residues. Per the germline V gene, CDR1 is MDHEN and CDR2 is SYDVKM. The V gene lost 6 bases and the J gene lost 1 base, with 12 bases spanning the gap. In DNA, the CDR3 is TGTGCCAGCAGCTCTGGGACTCCGAACACTGAAGCTTTCTTT. Protein: CASSSGTPNTEAFF.

The J gene is TRBJ2-2, the V gene TRBV5-4; 9 bases map to TRBD2. The CDR3 runs 15 residues. Trimming removed 4 bases from V and 6 bases from J; junction bases left unmatched: 7. Germline V gives CDR1 SGHNT, CDR2 YYREEE (reference sequence). For the CDR3, the DNA is TGTGCCAGCAGCCCCCTGACTAGCGGCTCCGGGGAGCTGTTTTTT. Translating it yields CASSPLTSGSGELFF.

The chain combines TRBV6-5 with TRBJ2-3; 7 nucleotides align to TRBD1. Germline CDR1 and CDR2: MNHEY and SVGAGI. This CDR3 has 15 amino acids. V dropped 2 bases and J dropped 2; count of bases not matched to a gene: 4. The DNA for the CDR3 is TGTGCCAGCAGTTACAGGACAGGAGACACAGATACGCAGTATTTT. It yields the protein CASSYRTGDTDTQYF.

V is TRBV15 and J is TRBJ1-2; D uncertain. From germline, CDR1 is LNHNV and CDR2 YYDKDF (reference sequence). The CDR3 is 16 amino acids. V was pared by 0 bases and J by 0 bases, with 11 bases between. In nucleotides, the CDR3 is TGTGCCACCAGCAGAGATGCTCGGGGTACTAACTATGGCTACACCTTC. It encodes CATSRDARGTNYGYTF.

The genes are TRBV27 and TRBJ1-2; maybe TRBD1 (5 bases). CDR3 size: 14 residues. Per the germline V gene, CDR1 is MNHEY and CDR2 is SMNVEV (reference sequence). V was cut by 2 bases and J by 8 bases, with 15 bases left in between. CDR3 sequence: CASSLLQGRSGYTF. In DNA form, the CDR3 reads TGTGCCAGCAGTTTACTTCAGGGCCGTTCGGGCTACACCTTC.

V and J are TRBV5-1 and TRBJ2-7, with 7 bases fitting TRBD1. The CDR3 spans 16 residues. The V gene's germline CDR1 is SGHRS and CDR2 YFSETQ. V lost 0 bases to trimming and J lost 7 bases; unmatched junction nucleotides: 13. CDR3 sequence reads: CASSLAGTAFPREQYF. In nucleotides, the CDR3 is TGCGCCAGCAGCTTGGCCGGGACAGCATTTCCCCGGGAGCAGTACTTC.

This chain uses TRBV5-8 with TRBJ1-5, with D possibly matching TRBD1 (5 bases). Germline V gene sequence: CDR1 SGHTS, CDR2 YDEGEE. V was pared by 3 bases and J by 0 bases, with 10 bases between. The CDR3 consists of 15 residues. The CDR3 bases are TGTGCCAGCAGCTATCGGACAAATAGCAATCAGCCCCAGCATTTT. Translation: CASSYRTNSNQPQHF.

Of note for this clone: One end of the junction is discordant with germline, which a read error may explain. The V call is TRBV18, the J call TRBJ2-1; D is possibly TRBD1 (7 bases). This CDR3 comprises 16 residues. The germline gives CDR1 KGHSH, CDR2 LQKENI. CDR3 region: CASLPPGRGAYNEQFF. The CDR3 region has the DNA TGTGCCAGCTTACCACCGGGCAGGGGGGCCTACAATGAGCAGTTCTTC.